Listed below are T cell receptor beta chains from one sample, sequenced in a study of CD8 T cells in ankylosing spondylitis. A single record per CDR3 protein comes from TCRdb applying MiXCR to the 5' RACE reads. Among some 240,000 distinct CDR3 sequences listed, approximately 20% were seen once. Sequenced material: blood, either unsorted or a sorted T cell fraction (not recorded which). The receptors stem from a male donor with ankylosing spondylitis or in good health (not recorded which). Each CDR3 is given with its conserved first and last residue.

TRBV12-3/TRBV12-4 | CASSLIGIYEQYF
TRBV7-9 | CASSLAGDAFF
TRBV4-3 | CASSQVFSQGGNEQFF
TRBV20-1 | CSAYRETGYNEQFF
TRBV29-1 | CSVRQGGTEAFF
TRBV6-5 | CASSSYNYEQYF
TRBV9 | CASSVDGLAGSWSSYNEQFF
TRBV27 | CASSLSGQGGTEAFF
TRBV20-1 | CSATEVVGGMTGELFF
TRBV5-1 | CASSLGTNSPLHF
TRBV9 | CASSVSGNEQYF
TRBV7-9 | CASSFETSGSSYEQYF
TRBV4-3 | CASSFSVETVYEQYF
TRBV29-1 | CSVDGDSHGSETQYF
TRBV7-9 | CASSLVVRLNTEAFF
TRBV7-6 | CASSHGTAAYF
TRBV6-5 | CASSYSLRGYGYTF
TRBV27 | CASSRGGPQETQYF
TRBV4-2 | CASSQDGTANTGELFF
TRBV25-1 | CASSDDNDYNEQFF
TRBV3-1 | CASSSGTVPDTQYF
TRBV20-1 | CSAREPLASLNNEQFF
TRBV28 | CASSYKGENEQYF
TRBV7-9 | CASSLTQLNTEAFF
TRBV5-1 | CASSLEGGSADTQYF
TRBV9 | CASSPTRGLAGALAYNEQFF
TRBV7-9 | CASSSYGTAYSYEQYF
TRBV9 | CASSVGQAGDEQYF
TRBV4-3 | CASSQDGGGGNIQYF
TRBV7-9 | CASSLFQGGDEKLFF
TRBV7-8 | CASSQSGLGQETQYF
TRBV4-2 | CASSQRVGTLGTDTQYF
TRBV6-5 | CASSYGRLAGAGELFF
TRBV12-3/TRBV12-4 | CASSTWTSTDTQYF
TRBV19 | CASSRKFSYEQYF
TRBV20-1 | CSAHLSSYNEQFF
TRBV6-2/TRBV6-3 | CASSYWGASYNEQFF
TRBV28 | CASTRTSGIYNEQFF
TRBV24-1 | CATSGGPGDHRNTDTQYF
TRBV9 | CASSVDRHSYEQYF
TRBV7-9 | CASSPGLAGGAYEQYF
TRBV29-1 | CSVEGREVTDTQYF
TRBV20-1 | CSARGDRWAKNIQYF
TRBV11-2 | CASSLEGLAVSYEQYF
TRBV7-9 | CASGCCETQYF
TRBV10-3 | CAIRSGGPPGELFF
TRBV29-1 | CSVGRHTGELFF
TRBV5-1 | CASTRDLYNEQFF
TRBV4-3 | CASSQVILAGVRSINEQFF
TRBV12-3/TRBV12-4 | CASSPLAGGFNEQFF
TRBV7-8 | CASHRRGVQETQYF
TRBV5-1 | CASSLYSTTGELFF
TRBV25-1 | CASSSPATTHTDTQYF
TRBV29-1 | CSAGTGIGAYEQYF
TRBV4-1 | CASSHLAGGSYEQYF
TRBV4-3 | CASSQDVTQQETQYF
TRBV2 | CASSEYADNQPQHF
TRBV12-3/TRBV12-4 | CASSSGLAGTEQFF